The present TCR beta chain was sequenced within a study of blood T cell repertoires in COVID-19. Study context: Samples taken during acute and convalescent COVID-19 were collected in the United States, Italy and Spain.

Germline CDR1 reads MDHEN; CDR2 reads SYDVKM. Trimming removed 6 bases at V and 9 bases at J, with 21 bases between. The CDR3 totals 14 residues. The table came from immunoSEQ multiplex PCR; TCRdb's copy has only in-frame clones and leaves some out. The sample holds a few hundred thousand clones; more than 70% are singletons and the top ten take 2% to 3%. This rearrangement joins TRBV28 to TRBJ2-7; D remains unclear. The source is a woman in her fifties or sixties with acute or convalescent COVID-19. The sequenced sample consisted of peripheral blood. CDR3 DNA sequence: TGTGCCAGCAGCCCTCGCGACACGGATCGAGTGCAGTACTTC. Translating gives CASSPRDTDRVQYF.